Listed below are T cell receptor beta chains from one sample, sequenced in a study of graft-versus-host responses after intestinal transplantation. These TCRs' antigens remain unknown. The method was immunoSEQ multiplex PCR; TCRdb's version includes in-frame clones alone and lacks a portion of them. The sample carries tens of thousands of clones, roughly 92% recorded once. The input for sequencing was unstimulated CD4+ T cells sorted from spleen or lymph node cells, taken before intestinal transplant. These receptors all stem from a human donor who received an intestinal transplant. The CDR3 runs from the conserved cysteine through the conserved F or W. The D gene is left open where the match is weak. The listing skips clone size in some rows; elsewhere it reads once, few, many or a size class.

J gene: TRBJ2-2
D gene: TRBD2
V gene: TRBV6-1
clone size: .
CDR3 DNA: TGTGCCACTTCGCCGGGACTAGTAAACACCGGGGAGCTGTTTTTT
CDR3 protein: CATSPGLVNTGELFF

J gene: TRBJ1-2
D gene: .
V gene: TRBV11-2
clone size: .
CDR3 DNA: TGTGCCAGCAGCTTGGGTAACAGGGATGGCTACACCTTC
CDR3 protein: CASSLGNRDGYTF

J gene: TRBJ2-3
D gene: .
V gene: TRBV5-1
clone size: .
CDR3 DNA: TGCGCCAGCAGCTTGTCACTAGGGAGGGGGTTCACAGATACGCAGTATTTT
CDR3 protein: CASSLSLGRGFTDTQYF

J gene: TRBJ2-7
D gene: TRBD2
V gene: TRBV5-1
clone size: .
CDR3 DNA: TGCGCCAGCAGCTTGAGGGTTGGGACTAGCGGGAGCGAGCAGTACTTC
CDR3 protein: CASSLRVGTSGSEQYF

J gene: TRBJ2-7
D gene: TRBD1
V gene: TRBV30
clone size: .
CDR3 DNA: TGTGCCTGGGGCCGGACAGGGAACTACGAGCAGTACTTC
CDR3 protein: CAWGRTGNYEQYF

J gene: TRBJ2-3
D gene: TRBD2
V gene: TRBV5-1
clone size: few
CDR3 DNA: TGCGCCAGCAGGCTAGCGGGAGGATACACAGATACGCAGTATTTT
CDR3 protein: CASRLAGGYTDTQYF

J gene: TRBJ2-7
D gene: .
V gene: TRBV14
clone size: .
CDR3 DNA: TGTGCCAGCAGCCTCGGTCCAGGTGGGGTGTACGAGCAGTACTTC
CDR3 protein: CASSLGPGGVYEQYF

J gene: TRBJ2-5
D gene: .
V gene: TRBV2
clone size: .
CDR3 DNA: TGTGCCAGCAGGGCCGGGGAGACCCAGTACTTC
CDR3 protein: CASRAGETQYF

J gene: TRBJ2-7
D gene: TRBD1
V gene: TRBV5-1
clone size: .
CDR3 DNA: TGCGCCAGCAGACTGGGGGACAGGACCCCCTACGAGCAGTACTTC
CDR3 protein: CASRLGDRTPYEQYF

J gene: TRBJ2-7
D gene: TRBD2
V gene: TRBV5-4
clone size: .
CDR3 DNA: TGTGCCAGCAGCTTGCAAACTAGCGGGTCCTCCTACGAGCAGTACTTC
CDR3 protein: CASSLQTSGSSYEQYF

J gene: TRBJ2-6
D gene: .
V gene: TRBV28
clone size: once
CDR3 DNA: TGTGCCAGCATACCGGGAAGCTCTGGGGCCAACGTCCTGACTTTC
CDR3 protein: CASIPGSSGANVLTF

J gene: TRBJ2-3
D gene: .
V gene: TRBV7-3
clone size: .
CDR3 DNA: TGTGCCAGCAGCTTACCGGGATTTACAGATACGCAGTATTTT
CDR3 protein: CASSLPGFTDTQYF

J gene: TRBJ2-1
D gene: TRBD2
V gene: TRBV30
clone size: once
CDR3 DNA: TGTGCCTGGAGTGACCGACTAGCGGGAGTCTGGGAGATAAGCTACAATGAGCAGTTCTTC
CDR3 protein: CAWSDRLAGVWEISYNEQFF

J gene: TRBJ1-2
D gene: .
V gene: TRBV9
clone size: .
CDR3 DNA: TGTGCCAGCAGCCCCGGGGAGGACTATGGCTACACCTTC
CDR3 protein: CASSPGEDYGYTF

J gene: TRBJ1-1
D gene: .
V gene: TRBV5-8
clone size: .
CDR3 DNA: TGTGCCAGCAGCCCCGGAAAGCTGGACCAGAACACTGAAGCTTTCTTT
CDR3 protein: CASSPGKLDQNTEAFF

J gene: TRBJ2-2
D gene: .
V gene: TRBV9
clone size: once
CDR3 DNA: TGTGCCAGCCACACAGGGACTAACACCGGGGAGCTGTTTTTT
CDR3 protein: CASHTGTNTGELFF

J gene: TRBJ2-7
D gene: TRBD1
V gene: TRBV2
clone size: .
CDR3 DNA: TGTGCCAGCAGTGACTCCGGGACAGGCTCCTTCGAGCAGTACTTC
CDR3 protein: CASSDSGTGSFEQYF

J gene: TRBJ2-7
D gene: .
V gene: TRBV19
clone size: .
CDR3 DNA: TGTGCCAGTAGTATAGCGACGGTCTCCTACGAGCAGTACTTC
CDR3 protein: CASSIATVSYEQYF

J gene: TRBJ2-2
D gene: TRBD2
V gene: TRBV7-8
clone size: once
CDR3 DNA: TGTGCCAGCAGCTCAAGCGGGAGGGCCGCCGGGGAGCTGTTTTTT
CDR3 protein: CASSSSGRAAGELFF

J gene: TRBJ2-1
D gene: TRBD1
V gene: TRBV10-2
clone size: .
CDR3 DNA: TGCGCCAGCAGCCGGGGACAGGGGTACAATGAGCAGTTCTTC
CDR3 protein: CASSRGQGYNEQFF

J gene: TRBJ2-7
D gene: .
V gene: TRBV10-1
clone size: once
CDR3 DNA: TGCGCCAGCAGTGAGTTGGGAGGCCTGGAGCAGTACTTC
CDR3 protein: CASSELGGLEQYF

J gene: TRBJ2-1
D gene: .
V gene: TRBV12-5
clone size: .
CDR3 DNA: TGTGCTAGTGGTTTGGTACGCTCGGGGGTTGAGCAGTTCTTC
CDR3 protein: CASGLVRSGVEQFF

J gene: TRBJ1-5
D gene: .
V gene: TRBV7-6
clone size: .
CDR3 DNA: TGTGCCAGCAGCTCCGGACGGCGGAATCAGCCCCAGCATTTT
CDR3 protein: CASSSGRRNQPQHF

J gene: TRBJ2-7
D gene: TRBD2
V gene: TRBV19
clone size: .
CDR3 DNA: TGTGCCAGTAGTAACCGTCTAGCGGGAGACTACGAGCAGTACTTC
CDR3 protein: CASSNRLAGDYEQYF

J gene: TRBJ2-5
D gene: .
V gene: TRBV5-8
clone size: .
CDR3 DNA: TGTGCCAGCAGCTTTGAGCGGGTAGAGACCCAGTACTTC
CDR3 protein: CASSFERVETQYF

J gene: TRBJ1-1
D gene: TRBD1
V gene: TRBV5-1
clone size: once
CDR3 DNA: TGCGCCAGCAGCCCCGACAGGGGAATGAACACTGAAGCTTTCTTT
CDR3 protein: CASSPDRGMNTEAFF